The 17 T cell receptor beta chains given below trace back to one sample, sequenced in a study of shared clonotypes between healthy human individuals. Measured with immunoSEQ multiplex PCR; TCRdb has only the in-frame clones, and not every one. The data hold around 2.5 million clones, with approximately 94% observed a single time. The sample comprised naive CD4+ T cells from PBMCs. The subset was: CD45RA+ positively selected. The receptors stem from a man aged 18 to 29 in good health. Some clones in this sample may be carry-over from other donors' samples.

This chain joins TRBV5-1 and TRBJ2-2; 11 bases align to TRBD1. Germline V gene lookup returns CDR1 SGHRS and CDR2 YFSETQ. The CDR3 runs 14 residues. The ends lost 7 bases at V and 4 bases at J; junction bases unmatched: 3. CDR3 bases: TGCGCCAGCGGACAGGGGGCAGCCACCGGGGAGCTGTTTTTT. Translated: CASGQGAATGELFF.

The chain recombines TRBV7-2 with TRBJ1-2, with D hard to call. Trimming cost V 4 bases and J 2 bases, with 8 bases left between them. In germline, CDR1 is SGHTA, CDR2 FQGNSA. The CDR3 contains 13 residues. The CDR3 DNA is TGTGCCAGCAGCTCACAGCCGAACTATGGCTACACCTTC. Its translation: CASSSQPNYGYTF.

The sample holds one count of this clone. This chain uses TRBV5-1 with TRBJ2-1; 7 nucleotides match TRBD2. The trim removed 0 bases at V and 4 bases at J, leaving 7 bases unmatched. Germline V gene sequence: CDR1 SGHRS, CDR2 YFSETQ. There are 16 residues in the CDR3. Here the CDR3 DNA reads TGCGCCAGCAGCTTGGATGGAGTTAGCGGGTACAATGAGCAGTTCTTC. Residues: CASSLDGVSGYNEQFF.

The chain uses TRBV28 and TRBJ1-4; D is uncertain. The CDR3 is made up of 15 amino acids. Germline CDR1 is MDHEN and CDR2 is SYDVKM. V was trimmed by 7 bases and J by 3 bases, leaving 15 bases between them. The CDR3 here is CASISGRVSNEKLFF. Written as DNA, the CDR3 is TGTGCCAGCATATCCGGGAGGGTTTCTAATGAAAAACTGTTTTTT.

The chain is built from TRBV11-2 and TRBJ1-1; TRBD1 matches at 7 bases. CDR3 length: 16 residues. From germline, CDR1 is SGHAT and CDR2 FQNNGV. The trim removed 1 base at V and 2 bases at J, leaving 7 bases unmatched. The CDR3 DNA reads TGTGCCAGCAGCTTAGTGGTCTACAGGGGAAACACTGAAGCTTTCTTT. It translates to CASSLVVYRGNTEAFF.

To note about this clone: The same CDR3 can be traced to other DNA sequences in this sample. The chain employs TRBV7-3 and TRBJ2-2; D not resolved. The ends were cut back, 2 bases at V and 4 bases at J, with 5 bases in the middle. Germline V CDR1 and CDR2: SGHTA, FQGTGA. The CDR3 extends over 13 amino acids. CDR3 coding DNA: TGTGCCAGCAGCTTACGGTTCACCGGGGAGCTGTTTTTT. The encoded protein is CASSLRFTGELFF.

V is TRBV4-2 and J is TRBJ2-1; TRBD2 matches 14 bases. CDR1 is LGHNA, CDR2 YNFKEQ, per germline. The CDR3 is 16 residues long. Trimming took 2 bases from V and 4 from J; bases not matched to a gene: 1. CDR3 nucleotide sequence: TGTGCCAGCAGCCAACGACTAGCGGGAGGGTACAATGAGCAGTTCTTC. Translated: CASSQRLAGGYNEQFF.

The V gene is TRBV27, the J gene TRBJ1-1, with TRBD1 as a possible D gene (6 bases). The CDR3 covers 13 residues. The germline CDR1 and CDR2 sequences are MNHEY and SMNVEV (reference sequence). V gave up 3 bases and J gave up 8 bases, with 13 bases separating them. CDR3 in amino acids: CASSFFYRAEAFF. The CDR3 DNA sequence: TGTGCCAGCAGTTTCTTCTACAGGGCGGAAGCTTTCTTT.

V gene TRBV7-2 combines with J gene TRBJ2-7; tentatively, D is TRBD1 or TRBD2 (7 bases each). The V and J ends lost 3 bases and 7 bases respectively, with 13 bases between them. The germline V gene encodes CDR1 SGHTA and CDR2 FQGNSA. CDR3 size: 13 residues. The CDR3 DNA follows: TGTGCCAGCAGCTTCGGGCAGGGGGGGGAGCAGTACTTC. It encodes CASSFGQGGEQYF.

The chain uses TRBV6-1 and TRBJ1-5; 8 nucleotides align to TRBD1. CDR3 length equals 14 residues. The ends lost 6 bases at V and 6 bases at J; junction bases unmatched: 7. Germline lookup yields CDR1 MNHNS and CDR2 SASEGT. This chain's CDR3 is CASRNQGAGQPQHF. CDR3 DNA sequence: TGTGCCAGCAGAAATCAGGGGGCGGGTCAGCCCCAGCATTTT.

The chain links TRBV2 to TRBJ1-4, with D maybe TRBD1 (5 bases). The CDR3 runs 13 residues. V was shortened by 5 bases and J by 11 bases, with 15 bases between the two germline ends. Per the germline V gene, CDR1 is SNHLY and CDR2 is FYNNEI. CDR3 amino acids: CASSRGDAGKLFF. CDR3 nucleotides: TGTGCCAGCAGTAGAGGGGATGCGGGGAAACTGTTTTTT. Looking up the rest from reference TRBV2 and TRBJ1-4 gives the full variable domain: EPEVTQTPSHQVTQMGQEVILRCVPISNHLYFYWYRQILGQKVEFLVSFYNNEISEKSEIFDDQFSVERPDGSNFTLKIRSTKLEDSAMYFCASSRGDAGKLFFGSGTQLSVL.

The table lists this clone with a few counts. This rearrangement joins TRBV28 to TRBJ1-1; D ambiguous. Looked up from germline, CDR1 is MDHEN and CDR2 is SYDVKM. Trimming pared 6 bases from V and 2 bases from J, leaving 13 bases between. The CDR3 runs 14 residues. The CDR3 sequence is CASSLVTPNTEAFF. CDR3 sequence (DNA): TGTGCCAGCAGCCTGGTAACACCCAACACTGAAGCTTTCTTT.

J is TRBJ1-4 and V is TRBV28; D is unclear. The CDR3 consists of 15 residues. Germline V gives CDR1 MDHEN, CDR2 SYDVKM. Deletions cut 5 bases from V and 4 bases from J, with 14 bases between. The CDR3 nucleotides read TGTGCCAGCAGTCCCGGCGGGCGCTTTAATGAAAAACTGTTTTTT. It is translated as CASSPGGRFNEKLFF.

The chain combines TRBV9 with TRBJ2-7; D gene ambiguous. This CDR3 comprises 13 residues. V was shortened by 3 bases and J by 4 bases, with 11 bases between the two germline ends. Germline V gene data show CDR1 as SGDLS and CDR2 as YYNGEE. CDR3 sequence (DNA): TGTGCCAGCAGCGCTGGCACGCTATACGAGCAGTACTTC. It is translated as CASSAGTLYEQYF.

The chain links TRBV28 to TRBJ1-2; D is undetermined. V lost 3 bases and J lost 5, with 7 bases in between. The CDR3 extends over 12 amino acids. Germline CDR1 and CDR2: MDHEN and SYDVKM. CDR3 sequence: CASSLGVYGYTF. The CDR3 DNA follows: TGTGCCAGCAGTTTGGGCGTTTATGGCTACACCTTC.

V is TRBV30 and J is TRBJ1-5; D gene unclear. Germline V CDR1 and CDR2: GTSNPN, SVGIG (reference sequence). This CDR3 has 15 amino acids. V was trimmed by 2 bases and J by 2 bases, leaving 13 bases between them. The CDR3 sequence is CAWSRQGSGNQPQHF. For the CDR3, the DNA is TGTGCCTGGAGTAGGCAAGGATCGGGCAATCAGCCCCAGCATTTT.

The CDR3 reads CASSLIRQGVNTEAFF. The CDR3 DNA reads as TGTGCCAGCAGTTTAATTAGACAGGGGGTGAACACTGAAGCTTTCTTT. The chain has TRBV27 and TRBJ1-1; the match to TRBD1 covers 9 bases. The germline V gene has CDR1 MNHEY and CDR2 SMNVEV (reference sequence). This CDR3 contains 16 residues. V lost 2 bases to trimming and J lost 0 bases; unmatched junction nucleotides: 4.